This T cell receptor beta chain was profiled in a study of blood T cell repertoires in COVID-19. Study-wide background: Samples representing acute and convalescent COVID-19 were sourced from the United States, Italy and Spain. The analysed material was cDNA or gDNA that came from T cells, B-cell-depleted T cells, or PBMCs.

V dropped 1 base and J dropped 0 bases, with 16 bases sitting between them. The CDR3 extends over 18 amino acids. Germline V gene lookup returns CDR1 SGHRS and CDR2 YFSETQ. In the original processing: Estimated nucleated cell counts came from reference gene primer amplification. Assay used: immunoSEQ multiplex PCR; TCRdb lists only in-frame clones, some missing. V, J and clone size reflect that table, while D and trimming were determined from the DNA. The repertoire includes over 300,000 clones, approximately 88% of them detected once, and more than 0.95% sits in the top ten. The chain is built from TRBV5-1 and TRBJ2-2; tentative D call: TRBD1 (5 bases). Sequenced sample: peripheral blood. The receptor was isolated from a middle-aged man with acute or convalescent COVID-19. CDR3 sequence (DNA): TGCGCCAGCAGCTTGTATGTCTCAGGGCTGTCGAACACCGGGGAGCTGTTTTTT. Residues: CASSLYVSGLSNTGELFF.